This is a list of T cell receptor beta chains from one sample in a study of blood T cell repertoires in COVID-19. Method: immunoSEQ multiplex PCR; TCRdb's copy keeps in-frame clones and lacks some. The table shows 150,000 to 200,000 clones, with over 85% occurring only once. Sequenced material: peripheral blood. Receptor source: a woman aged 60-75 years with COVID-19, enrolled during active disease. CDR3s include the opening cysteine and the closing phenylalanine or tryptophan. A D gene is named only where the DNA matches it firmly. Size values are once, few and many counts, or a class for expanded clones, and some rows have none.

d_gene,j_gene,abundance,v_gene,CDR3nt,CDR3aa
.,TRBJ2-3,few,TRBV14,TGTGCCAGCAGCCCACTAGGTGTTACGCAGTATTTT,CASSPLGVTQYF
.,TRBJ1-5,.,TRBV27,TGTGCCAGCAGTCCACTGGGTCTGGGGCTGAGCAATCAGCCCCAGCATTTT,CASSPLGLGLSNQPQHF
TRBD1,TRBJ1-2,.,TRBV6-5,TGTGCCAGCAGTTTGACAGGGGGCAATAACTATGGCTACACCTTC,CASSLTGGNNYGYTF
.,TRBJ1-5,.,TRBV21-1,TGTGCCAGCAGCAAGTCGGGGGGGGTTAATCAGCCCCAGCATTTT,CASSKSGGVNQPQHF
.,TRBJ1-5,once,TRBV7-2,TGTGCCAGCAGCTTAGAGTCGACTAATCAGCCCCAGCATTTT,CASSLESTNQPQHF
.,TRBJ1-6,once,TRBV12-3/TRBV12-4,TGTGCCAGCAGTACCAATAGATCACCCCTCCACTTT,CASSTNRSPLHF
TRBD1,TRBJ2-2,many,TRBV5-1,TGCGCCAGCAGCTGGACAGGCGGGGAGCTGTTTTTT,CASSWTGGELFF
TRBD1,TRBJ1-5,.,TRBV7-9,TGTGCCAGCAGCCCAACAGGGGGTGATCAGCCCCAGCATTTT,CASSPTGGDQPQHF
TRBD1,TRBJ1-2,.,TRBV5-6,TGTGCCAGCAGCCGGCTCGGACAGGGCTATGGCTACACCTTC,CASSRLGQGYGYTF
TRBD1,TRBJ1-1,.,TRBV11-1,TGTGCCAGCAGCTTACGGACAGGGGTGAACACTGAAGCTTTCTTT,CASSLRTGVNTEAFF
TRBD1,TRBJ1-1,.,TRBV3-1/TRBV3-2,TGTGCCAGCAGCCCAGTCCTAGGGACAGGGGTAACTGAAGCTTTCTTT,CASSPVLGTGVTEAFF
TRBD1,TRBJ1-2,few,TRBV15,TGTGCCACCAGCAGAGATAGGGCGACAGGGGTGCGTGGCTACACCTTC,CATSRDRATGVRGYTF
TRBD1,TRBJ2-5,.,TRBV10-3,TGTGCCATTCGCGGGGACAGGGGAAACCAAGAGACCCAGTACTTC,CAIRGDRGNQETQYF
TRBD1,TRBJ2-7,.,TRBV2,TGTGCCAGCTGGGTGTTGATAGGGGGCCGGGAGCAGTACTTC,CASWVLIGGREQYF
TRBD1,TRBJ1-4,once,TRBV6-5,TGTGCCAGCAGGACGACAGGGGCCCATGAAAAACTGTTTTTT,CASRTTGAHEKLFF
.,TRBJ2-6,.,TRBV6-2/TRBV6-3,TGTGCCAGCAGTTACTCGGTGGGGGCGGCTGGGGCCAACGTCCTGACTTTC,CASSYSVGAAGANVLTF
TRBD2,TRBJ2-2,once,TRBV5-1,TGCGCCAGCAGGATCAGCGGGGGTTCCACCGGGGAGCTGTTTTTT,CASRISGGSTGELFF
TRBD1,TRBJ1-4,.,TRBV3-1/TRBV3-2,TGTGCCAGCAGCCTACCGGGACAGGGGGGTGAAAAACTGTTTTTT,CASSLPGQGGEKLFF
.,TRBJ1-3,.,TRBV19,TGTGCCAGTAGTCTCGGACTGCTCGGGGACACCATATATTTT,CASSLGLLGDTIYF
.,TRBJ1-5,.,TRBV6-5,TGTGCCAGCAGTTTAGGAGGGTATAGCAATCAGCCCCAGCATTTT,CASSLGGYSNQPQHF
.,TRBJ2-1,once,TRBV2,TGTGCCAGCAGTGGCGGTATCTCCTACAATGAGCAGTTCTTC,CASSGGISYNEQFF
.,TRBJ1-2,.,TRBV5-4,TGTGCCAGCAGCTTAAACAGGGAAGGATCTGGCTACACCTTC,CASSLNREGSGYTF
TRBD1,TRBJ1-1,.,TRBV25-1,TGTGCCAGCAGCCACTACAGGGGCACTGAAGCTTTCTTT,CASSHYRGTEAFF
TRBD1,TRBJ2-6,.,TRBV10-1,TGCGCCAGCAGTGAGTCGTACAGGGGTAGATCCGGGGCCAACGTCCTGACTTTC,CASSESYRGRSGANVLTF
.,TRBJ1-2,.,TRBV30,TGTGCCTGGAGTAATGGGGCCGGCCGCGCGTACACCTTC,CAWSNGAGRAYTF
TRBD1,TRBJ1-4,.,TRBV6-6,TGTGCCAGCAGTCCTGGACAGGGAAGAAACGAAAAACTGTTTTTT,CASSPGQGRNEKLFF
.,TRBJ1-1,.,TRBV11-3,TGTGCCAGCAGCTTAGGCAAGAGGGCTACCGGGAGGGCACGTAGAGCTTTCTTT,CASSLGKRATGRARRAFF
TRBD1,TRBJ1-4,.,TRBV30,TGTGCCTGGAGCGAAAGGACAGGGGCTAATGAAAAACTGTTTTTT,CAWSERTGANEKLFF
TRBD1,TRBJ1-1,.,TRBV11-2,TGTGCCAGCAGCCCACATGGCGGGACAGTGAACACTGAAGCTTTCTTT,CASSPHGGTVNTEAFF
.,TRBJ1-2,.,TRBV4-1,TGCGCCAGCAGCCAAGTCTCTTATGCCTGGGGCGTAAACCCTAACTATGGCTACACCTTC,CASSQVSYAWGVNPNYGYTF
TRBD1,TRBJ2-7,.,TRBV29-1,TGCAGCGTAGGACAGGGGCAAGGCGGGGAGCAGTACTTC,CSVGQGQGGEQYF
TRBD1,TRBJ1-5,.,TRBV5-1,TGCGCCAGCAGCTTGACAGGGGGCGCGTATCAGCCCCAGCATTTT,CASSLTGGAYQPQHF
TRBD1,TRBJ2-5,.,TRBV7-2,TGTGCCAGCACCGAGGGGGCGGTGGAGACCCAGTACTTC,CASTEGAVETQYF
TRBD1,TRBJ1-5,.,TRBV15,TGTGCCACCAGCACAAGGACAGGGAATCAGCCCCAGCATTTT,CATSTRTGNQPQHF
TRBD1,TRBJ2-3,.,TRBV4-2,TGTGCCAGCAGCCACCAGACAGGGGGGACTACCACAGATACGCAGTATTTT,CASSHQTGGTTTDTQYF
TRBD1,TRBJ1-2,.,TRBV19,TGTGCCAGTAAATACGACAGGGGGCAGGTTGGCTACACCTTC,CASKYDRGQVGYTF
.,TRBJ1-2,.,TRBV10-3,TGTGCCATCAGTGAGTCATGGGGCCTGGGAGGCTACACCTTC,CAISESWGLGGYTF
.,TRBJ1-1,.,TRBV2,TGTGCCAGCAGTGAAGCGCGGGGGGATATCACTGAAGCTTTCTTT,CASSEARGDITEAFF
.,TRBJ2-6,once,TRBV7-3,TGTGCCAGCAGCTCCCGGACAGCCTCTGGGGCCAACGTCCTGACTTTC,CASSSRTASGANVLTF
TRBD2,TRBJ2-1,.,TRBV11-3,TGTGCCAGCAGCTTAGGAGGACTAGCGGTCTACAATGAGCAGTTCTTC,CASSLGGLAVYNEQFF
TRBD1,TRBJ1-2,.,TRBV19,TGTGCCAGTAGTATGGACAGGGACTATGGCTACACCTTC,CASSMDRDYGYTF
.,TRBJ2-5,.,TRBV6-5,TGTGCCAGCAGCATAACCTCCAGGGAGACCCAGTACTTC,CASSITSRETQYF
TRBD1,TRBJ1-2,.,TRBV18,TGTGCCAGCTCAATCGGGACAGGGGGCGACTATGGCTACACCTTC,CASSIGTGGDYGYTF
.,TRBJ2-1,.,TRBV5-1,TGCGCCAGCACAGGCATGGGGCAGGGAAACAATGAGCAGTTCTTC,CASTGMGQGNNEQFF
TRBD1,TRBJ1-2,few,TRBV4-3,TGCGCCAGCAGCCAAGAAATATTATCGGACAGGGGGATCTATGGCTACACCTTC,CASSQEILSDRGIYGYTF
.,TRBJ2-3,once,TRBV25-1,TGTGCCAGCAGTGAAGAGGATACGCAGTATTTT,CASSEEDTQYF
TRBD1,TRBJ1-1,few,TRBV18,TGTGCCAGCTCAAGGGACAGGGGTAAGGGGATGAACACTGAAGCTTTCTTT,CASSRDRGKGMNTEAFF
TRBD1,TRBJ1-5,.,TRBV19,TGTGCCAGTAGTCCAGGGACAGGCAATCAGCCCCAGCATTTT,CASSPGTGNQPQHF
TRBD1,TRBJ2-3,.,TRBV9,TGTGCCAGCAGCTCCGACAGGGGGAGGGCAGATACGCAGTATTTT,CASSSDRGRADTQYF
TRBD2,TRBJ2-1,once,TRBV9,TGTGCCAGCAGCGGGGGACTAGCCGGCGATGAGCAGTTCTTC,CASSGGLAGDEQFF
.,TRBJ1-2,.,TRBV24-1,TGTGCCACCTCCTCGGGCTATGGCTACACCTTC,CATSSGYGYTF
TRBD1,TRBJ1-4,.,TRBV5-1,TGCGCCAGCAGCGCGGACAGGGTTGACGCTAATGAAAAACTGTTTTTT,CASSADRVDANEKLFF
TRBD1,TRBJ2-7,.,TRBV7-9,TGTGCCAGCAGACGGGGACAGGGATACGAGCAGTACTTC,CASRRGQGYEQYF
.,TRBJ1-4,.,TRBV30,TGTGCCTGGGCAATAGGTGGAGAACTGTTTTTT,CAWAIGGELFF
.,TRBJ1-3,.,TRBV18,TGTGCCAGCTCACCACCAGGGGCAGTAAACACCATATATTTT,CASSPPGAVNTIYF
TRBD1,TRBJ2-7,.,TRBV6-5,TGTGCCAGCAGTTACGGGACAGGGGGCTTCGATGAGCAGTACTTC,CASSYGTGGFDEQYF
.,TRBJ1-4,medium-sized,TRBV3-1/TRBV3-2,TGTGCCAGCAGCCAAGGTGGCGGGACGGATGGTGAAAAACTGTTTTTT,CASSQGGGTDGEKLFF
.,TRBJ1-2,.,TRBV18,TGTGCCAGCTCACCACCGTCCGGGGTTGGCTACACCTTC,CASSPPSGVGYTF
TRBD2,TRBJ2-1,.,TRBV5-5,TGTGCCAGCAGCTCGATAGAGGGAGGGGAGCAGTTCTTC,CASSSIEGGEQFF
TRBD1,TRBJ1-2,.,TRBV15,TGTGCCACCAGCAGAGGGGCAGGGGGCTATGGCTACACCTTC,CATSRGAGGYGYTF